A single sample is the source of the 5 T cell receptor beta chains below, sequenced in a study of immune heterogeneity within non-small cell lung tumors. Bulk tumor genomic DNA (600 ng per sample) served as template. Multiple biopsies spaced far apart were taken from each primary tumor during surgery. Their non-small cell lung cancer was newly diagnosed and untreated, and the patients underwent curative surgery. Amplification of TCR beta CDR3 was performed by multiplex PCR with 32 V and 13 J primers. Using its own MiXCR run on the multiplex PCR reads, TCRdb lists one record per CDR3 protein. Among about 21,000 distinct CDR3 sequences, 25% to 30% were seen once, and the ten largest hold 4.4%. Material: lung tumor tissue. Receptor source: a man aged 35 to 55 with non-small cell lung cancer.

In the case of this clonotype: At one of its ends the junction is not consistent with the germline gene, which may arise from a read error. This sequence joins TRBV4-1 and TRBJ2-5; D may be TRBD2 (6 bases). This CDR3 comprises 16 residues. Germline CDR1 reads MGHRA; CDR2 reads YSYEKL. Written as DNA, the CDR3 is TGCGCCAGCAGCCAGTTGTGGGGACCGGAGGGAGAGACTCAGTACTTC. Its translation is CASSQLWGPEGETQYF.

This clonotype was detected many times. This chain links TRBV6-1 with TRBJ1-2; 8 nucleotides agree with TRBD1. The germline CDR1 and CDR2 sequences are MNHNS and SASEGT. V lost 5 bases, J lost 2 bases, and 10 bases stayed unmatched. The CDR3 totals 16 residues. The CDR3 nucleotides read TGTGCCAGCAGTTATGGCAGGGGGCACGGGAACTATGGCTACACCTTC. Translation: CASSYGRGHGNYGYTF.

This clonotype was detected a few times. The chain employs TRBV15 and TRBJ2-5, with 8 bases aligning to TRBD2. Germline V gene lookup returns CDR1 LNHNV and CDR2 YYDKDF (reference sequence). The CDR3 is made up of 14 amino acids. The V gene end was trimmed by 8 bases and the J gene end by 5 bases; junction bases not matched to a gene: 10. CDR3 sequence (DNA): TGTGCCACCCAGCTCGGACTAGCAAAGGAGACCCAGTACTTC. Its translation: CATQLGLAKETQYF.

The sample holds many counts of this clonotype. This chain uses TRBV24-1 with TRBJ2-1; D might be TRBD1 (6 bases). The CDR3 has 15 amino acids. Germline values: CDR1 KGHDR, CDR2 SFDVKD. The V end lost 5 bases, the J end lost 8 bases, and 18 bases lay between the germline ends. DNA for the CDR3: TGTGCCACCAGTGTACCGGGACAAGGACGTTATGAGCAGTTCTTC. It encodes CATSVPGQGRYEQFF.

There are a few counts of this clonotype. The rearrangement joins TRBV5-5 to TRBJ2-1; the match to TRBD1 covers 10 bases. Germline CDR1 and CDR2: SGHKS and YYEKEE (reference sequence). The J segment lost 8 bases and the V segment lost 0 bases, leaving 8 bases of the junction unmatched. The CDR3 totals 16 residues. The CDR3 bases are TGTGCCAGCAGCTTGGGCTTACTAGGACAGGGGGATGAGCAGTTCTTC. It specifies CASSLGLLGQGDEQFF.